One and the same sample provided the 15 T cell receptor beta chains below, sequenced in a study of identical twins. A single record per CDR3 protein comes from TCRdb applying MiXCR to the 5' RACE reads. This sample has around 680,000 distinct CDR3 sequences, with approximately 9% found just once. The sample was also reused in another study, on yellow fever vaccine responses in identical twins.

Sequencing was performed on PBMCs. Receptors originate from a woman between 18 and 30 years old in good health.

The chain has TRBV7-8 and TRBJ1-6; no definite D call. The CDR3 has 16 residues. Germline lookup yields CDR1 SGHVS and CDR2 FQNEAQ. The ends were cut back, 1 base at V and 7 bases at J, with 14 bases in the middle. The CDR3 sequence is CASSLEGFGINSPLHF. In DNA form, the CDR3 reads TGTGCCAGCAGCTTAGAAGGATTCGGGATAAATTCACCCCTCCACTTT.

V and J are TRBV6-1 and TRBJ2-2; D is possibly TRBD2 (7 bases). CDR1 and CDR2 from the germline V gene are MNHNS and SASEGT. With 11 bases removed from V and 6 bases from J, the gap between germline ends came to 16 bases. The length of the CDR3 is 13 residues. Here the CDR3 reads CAGGARQAGELFF. CDR3 bases: TGTGCCGGGGGGGCGCGTCAGGCCGGGGAGCTGTTTTTT.

The chain uses TRBV18 and TRBJ2-7; 8 nucleotides line up with TRBD1. This CDR3 is built from 16 residues. The trim removed 2 bases at V and 0 bases at J, leaving 6 bases unmatched. From germline, CDR1 is KGHSH and CDR2 LQKENI. The CDR3 spells CASSPLGQALSYEQYF. The DNA for the CDR3 is TGTGCCAGCTCACCATTGGGACAGGCCCTCTCCTACGAGCAGTACTTC.

At least ten counts were recorded for this clonotype. V gene TRBV15 combines with J gene TRBJ2-2; no clear D gene. The CDR3 contains 14 residues. V shed 0 bases and J shed 5 bases, with 7 bases lying between them. Looked up from germline, CDR1 is LNHNV and CDR2 is YYDKDF (reference sequence). The CDR3 nucleotides are TGTGCCACCAGCAGAGATGCCCTAACCGGGGAGCTGTTTTTT. Its protein is CATSRDALTGELFF. The full variable domain, in which reference TRBV15 and TRBJ2-2 provide the parts outside the CDR3, is DAMVIQNPRYQVTQFGKPVTLSCSQTLNHNVMYWYQQKSSQAPKLLFHYYDKDFNNEADTPDNFQSRRPNTSFCFLDIRSPGLGDTAMYLCATSRDALTGELFFGEGSRLTVL.

In this sample, this clonotype turned up a few times. The chain couples TRBV29-1 to TRBJ2-2; D remains ambiguous. Germline CDR1 is SQVTM and CDR2 is ANQGSEA. The CDR3 loop spans 14 amino acids. The ends were cut back, 7 bases at V and 1 base at J, with 13 bases in the middle. CDR3 coding DNA: TGCAGCGCCAAGTTTGGGGTGAACACCGGGGAGCTGTTTTTT. Its translation is CSAKFGVNTGELFF.

The rearrangement links TRBV7-2 to TRBJ2-7; D is undetermined. Germline-derived CDR1 and CDR2 are SGHTA and FQGNSA. This CDR3 is built from 16 residues. The V gene lost 5 bases and the J gene lost 1 base, with 18 bases spanning the gap. The CDR3 region is CASSQGWLEKSYEQYF. The CDR3 DNA is TGTGCCAGCAGCCAAGGCTGGCTGGAGAAATCCTACGAGCAGTACTTC.

This clonotype was recorded at least ten times. The V call is TRBV7-9, the J call TRBJ2-7; D perhaps matches TRBD2 (5 bases). Trimming took 5 bases from V and 4 from J, leaving 15 bases between them. CDR3 size: 14 residues. Germline V lookup: CDR1 SEHNR, CDR2 FQNEAQ (reference sequence). In nucleotides, the CDR3 is TGTGCCAGCAGCGGGAGACTACACGCTTACGAGCAGTACTTC. Its translation: CASSGRLHAYEQYF.

The chain uses TRBV28 and TRBJ2-7; 11 nucleotides line up with TRBD1. The germline CDR1 and CDR2 sequences are MDHEN and SYDVKM. V lost 6 bases and J lost 2; bases outside the gene matches: 6. This CDR3 contains 15 residues. CDR3 in DNA: TGTGCCAGCAGGCCGGGGACAGGGGGGGCCTACGAGCAGTACTTC. It is translated as CASRPGTGGAYEQYF.

Many counts were recorded for this clonotype. This chain links TRBV12-3 or TRBV12-4 with TRBJ2-7, with TRBD2 identical over 9 bases. The CDR3 runs 14 residues. The V gene end was trimmed by 5 bases and the J gene end by 2 bases; junction bases not matched to a gene: 4. In nucleotides, the CDR3 is TGTGCCAGCAGTCCTAGCGGGGAAGCCTACGAGCAGTACTTC. This sequence encodes CASSPSGEAYEQYF.

This clonotype was recorded many times. The chain is built from TRBV5-1 and TRBJ1-1; 8 bases align to TRBD1. Germline V lookup: CDR1 SGHRS, CDR2 YFSETQ. V was clipped by 4 bases and J by 4 bases; unmatched bases: 9. CDR3 length: 15 residues. The CDR3 is CASSRSGGWSTEAFF. In DNA, the CDR3 is TGCGCCAGCAGCAGGTCAGGGGGCTGGAGCACTGAAGCTTTCTTT.

Ten or more counts support this clonotype. This rearrangement joins TRBV11-1 to TRBJ2-7; 7 nucleotides line up with TRBD1. V trimming: 3 bases; J trimming: 3 bases; junction bases outside the gene matches: 5. The CDR3 runs to 14 residues. The germline gives CDR1 SGHAT, CDR2 FQDESV (reference sequence). The CDR3 DNA reads as TGTGCCAGCAGCTTTACAGGGGATTTCTACGAGCAGTACTTC. Protein: CASSFTGDFYEQYF.

The V call is TRBV10-2, the J call TRBJ2-2, with D possibly matching TRBD1 (5 bases). The ends were cut back, 3 bases at V and 5 bases at J, with 16 bases in the middle. Germline CDR1 and CDR2: WSHSY and SAAADI. The CDR3 consists of 16 residues. CDR3 DNA: TGCGCCAGCAGTGAAAGGGGTCTAGGTGGGACCGGGGAGCTGTTTTTT. Protein product: CASSERGLGGTGELFF.

The chain has TRBV7-2 and TRBJ2-7; TRBD2 aligns across 7 bases. V was clipped by 3 bases and J by 2 bases; unmatched bases: 7. The CDR3 consists of 15 residues. Germline CDR1 is SGHTA and CDR2 is FQGNSA. The CDR3 DNA is TGTGCCAGCAGCTTGGGTTGGGGGGGGGCCTACGAGCAGTACTTC. This gives the protein CASSLGWGGAYEQYF.

This chain uses TRBV7-2 with TRBJ2-2; 7 bases match TRBD1. The V gene end was trimmed by 4 bases and the J gene end by 6 bases; junction bases not matched to a gene: 5. CDR3 length equals 14 residues. Germline-derived CDR1 and CDR2 are SGHTA and FQGNSA. The CDR3 DNA reads as TGTGCCAGCAGCTCGCAACAGGGGTCCGGGGAGCTGTTTTTT. Translated, it gives CASSSQQGSGELFF.

This clonotype was recorded at least ten times. V is TRBV29-1 and J is TRBJ2-4, with 7 bases fitting TRBD1. Per germline, CDR1 SQVTM and CDR2 ANQGSEA. V shed 0 bases, J shed 0 bases, and the junction held 8 bases outside the gene matches. The CDR3 contains 17 residues. The CDR3 here is CSVEEGGSFLAKNIQYF. The CDR3 DNA reads TGCAGCGTTGAAGAAGGGGGCAGCTTTTTAGCCAAAAACATTCAGTACTTC.